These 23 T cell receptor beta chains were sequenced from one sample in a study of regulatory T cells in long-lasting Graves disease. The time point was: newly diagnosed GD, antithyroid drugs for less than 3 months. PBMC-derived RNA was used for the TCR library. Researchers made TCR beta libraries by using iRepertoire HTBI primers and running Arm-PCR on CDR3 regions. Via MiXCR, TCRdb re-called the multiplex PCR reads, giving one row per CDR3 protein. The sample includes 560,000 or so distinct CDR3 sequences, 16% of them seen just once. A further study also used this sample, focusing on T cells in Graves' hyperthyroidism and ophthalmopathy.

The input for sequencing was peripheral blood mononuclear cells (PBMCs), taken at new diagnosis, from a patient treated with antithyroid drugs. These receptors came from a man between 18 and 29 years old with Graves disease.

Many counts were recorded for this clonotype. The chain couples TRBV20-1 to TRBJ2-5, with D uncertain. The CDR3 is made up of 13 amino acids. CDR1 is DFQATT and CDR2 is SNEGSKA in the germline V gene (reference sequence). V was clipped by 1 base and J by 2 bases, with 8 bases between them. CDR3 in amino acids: CSARGHIQETQYF. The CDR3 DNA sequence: TGCAGTGCTAGAGGTCATATACAAGAGACCCAGTACTTC.

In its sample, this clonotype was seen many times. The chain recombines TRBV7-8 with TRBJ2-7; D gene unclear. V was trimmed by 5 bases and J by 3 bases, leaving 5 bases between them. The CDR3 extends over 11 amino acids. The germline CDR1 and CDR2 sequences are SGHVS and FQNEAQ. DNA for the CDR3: TGTGCCAGCAGCATACACTACGAGCAGTACTTC. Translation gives CASSIHYEQYF.

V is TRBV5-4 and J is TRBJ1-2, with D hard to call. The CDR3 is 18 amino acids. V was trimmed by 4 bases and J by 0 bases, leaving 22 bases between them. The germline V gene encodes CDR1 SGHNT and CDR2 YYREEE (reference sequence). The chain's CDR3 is CASSPPAFDKPSNYGYTF. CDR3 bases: TGTGCCAGCAGCCCACCTGCATTTGACAAGCCCTCTAACTATGGCTACACCTTC. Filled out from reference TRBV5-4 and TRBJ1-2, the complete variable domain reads ETGVTQSPTHLIKTRGQQVTLRCSSQSGHNTVSWYQQALGQGPQFIFQYYREEENGRGNFPPRFSGLQFPNYSSELNVNALELDDSALYLCASSPPAFDKPSNYGYTFGSGTRLTVV.

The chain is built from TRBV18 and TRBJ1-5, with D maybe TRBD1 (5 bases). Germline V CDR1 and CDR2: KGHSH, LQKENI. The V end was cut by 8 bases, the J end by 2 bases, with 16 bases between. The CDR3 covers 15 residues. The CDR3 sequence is CASGAGGGGNQPQHF. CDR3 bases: TGTGCCAGCGGAGCTGGGGGGGGGGGCAATCAGCCCCAGCATTTT.

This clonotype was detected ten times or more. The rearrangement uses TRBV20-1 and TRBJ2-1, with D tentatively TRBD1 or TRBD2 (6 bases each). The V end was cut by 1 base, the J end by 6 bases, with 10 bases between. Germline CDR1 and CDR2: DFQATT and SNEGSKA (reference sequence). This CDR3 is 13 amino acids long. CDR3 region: CSARVGGGNEQFF. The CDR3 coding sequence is TGCAGTGCTAGAGTTGGAGGGGGCAATGAGCAGTTCTTC.

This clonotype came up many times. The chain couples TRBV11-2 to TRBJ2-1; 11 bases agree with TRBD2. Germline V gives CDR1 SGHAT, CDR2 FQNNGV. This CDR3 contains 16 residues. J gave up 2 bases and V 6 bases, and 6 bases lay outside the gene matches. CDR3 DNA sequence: TGTGCCAGCAGTAATCGACTAGCGGGAACCTACAATGAGCAGTTCTTC. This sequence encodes CASSNRLAGTYNEQFF.

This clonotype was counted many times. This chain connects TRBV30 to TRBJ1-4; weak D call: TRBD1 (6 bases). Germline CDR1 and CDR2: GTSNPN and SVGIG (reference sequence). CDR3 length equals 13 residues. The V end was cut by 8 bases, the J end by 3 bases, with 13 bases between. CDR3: CAPRGSSNEKLFF. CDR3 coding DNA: TGTGCCCCCAGGGGCAGTTCTAATGAAAAACTGTTTTTT. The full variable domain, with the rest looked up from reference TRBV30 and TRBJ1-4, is SQTIHQWPATLVQPVGSPLSLECTVEGTSNPNLYWYRQAAGRGLQLLFYSVGIGQISSEVPQNLSASRPQDRQFILSSKKLLLSDSGFYLCAPRGSSNEKLFFGSGTQLSVL.

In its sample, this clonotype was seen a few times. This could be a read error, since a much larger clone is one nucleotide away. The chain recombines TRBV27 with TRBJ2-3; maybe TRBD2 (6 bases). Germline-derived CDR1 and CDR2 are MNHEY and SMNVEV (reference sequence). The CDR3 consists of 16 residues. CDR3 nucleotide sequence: TGTGCCTGCAGTAAAACGGGGGATCATTGGACAGATACGCAGTATTTT. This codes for CACSKTGDHWTDTQYF.

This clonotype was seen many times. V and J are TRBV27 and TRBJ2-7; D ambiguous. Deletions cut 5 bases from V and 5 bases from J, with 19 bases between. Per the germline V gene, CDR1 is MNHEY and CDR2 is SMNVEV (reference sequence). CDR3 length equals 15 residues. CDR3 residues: CASSPAGGLLDEQYF. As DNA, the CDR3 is TGTGCCAGCAGTCCGGCCGGCGGCCTCCTCGACGAGCAGTACTTC.

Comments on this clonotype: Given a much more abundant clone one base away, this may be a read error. The CDR3, as DNA: TGTGCCAGCAGTAATAATAGGGGGAACTACAATGAGCAGTACTTC. Translated: CASSNNRGNYNEQYF. The chain uses TRBV28 and TRBJ2-4, with D possibly TRBD1 on 6 matching bases. From germline, CDR1 is MDHEN and CDR2 SYDVKM. This CDR3 has 15 residues. V was cut by 5 bases and J by 13 bases, with 24 bases left in between.

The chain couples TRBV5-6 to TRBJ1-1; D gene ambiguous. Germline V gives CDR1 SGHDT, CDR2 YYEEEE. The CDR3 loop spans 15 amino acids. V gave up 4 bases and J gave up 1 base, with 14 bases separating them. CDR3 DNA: TGTGCCAGCAGCCCCGTGGGCAGTGAGAACACTGAAGCTTTCTTT. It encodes CASSPVGSENTEAFF.

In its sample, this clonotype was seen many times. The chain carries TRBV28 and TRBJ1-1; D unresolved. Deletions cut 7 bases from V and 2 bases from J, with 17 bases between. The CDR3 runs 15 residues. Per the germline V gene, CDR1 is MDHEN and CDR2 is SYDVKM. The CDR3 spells CASTPRGEGNTEAFF. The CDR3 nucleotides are TGTGCCAGCACCCCCCGCGGTGAGGGAAACACTGAAGCTTTCTTT. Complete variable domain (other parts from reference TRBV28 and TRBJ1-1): DVKVTQSSRYLVKRTGEKVFLECVQDMDHENMFWYRQDPGLGLRLIYFSYDVKMKEKGDIPEGYSVSREKKERFSLILESASTNQTSMYLCASTPRGEGNTEAFFGQGTRLTVV.

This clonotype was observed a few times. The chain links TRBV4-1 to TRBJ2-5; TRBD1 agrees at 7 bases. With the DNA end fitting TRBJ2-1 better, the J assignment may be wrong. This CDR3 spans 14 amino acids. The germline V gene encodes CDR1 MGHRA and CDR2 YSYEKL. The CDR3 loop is CASSQRDRDNEQFF. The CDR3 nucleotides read TGCGCCAGCAGCCAGCGCGACAGGGACAATGAGCAGTTCTTC.

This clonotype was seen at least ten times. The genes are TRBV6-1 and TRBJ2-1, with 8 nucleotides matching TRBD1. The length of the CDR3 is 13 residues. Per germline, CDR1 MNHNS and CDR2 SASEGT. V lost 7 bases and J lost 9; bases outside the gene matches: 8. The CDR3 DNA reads TGTGCCAGCATCCGGACAGGGCGGCCTGAGCAGTTCTTC. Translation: CASIRTGRPEQFF.

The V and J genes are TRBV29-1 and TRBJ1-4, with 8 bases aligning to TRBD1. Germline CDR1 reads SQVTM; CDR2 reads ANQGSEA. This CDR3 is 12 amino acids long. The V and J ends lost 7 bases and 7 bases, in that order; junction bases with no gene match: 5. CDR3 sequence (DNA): TGCAGCGGACTACAGGGGGGTGAAAAACTGTTTTTT. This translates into CSGLQGGEKLFF. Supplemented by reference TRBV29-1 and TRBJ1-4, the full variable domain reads SAVISQKPSRDICQRGTSLTIQCQVDSQVTMMFWYRQQPGQSLTLIATANQGSEATYESGFVIDKFPISRPNLTFSTLTVSNMSPEDSSIYLCSGLQGGEKLFFGSGTQLSVL.

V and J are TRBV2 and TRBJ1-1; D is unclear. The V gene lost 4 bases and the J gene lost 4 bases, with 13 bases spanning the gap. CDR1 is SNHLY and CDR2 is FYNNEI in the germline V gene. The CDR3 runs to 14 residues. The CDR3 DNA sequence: TGTGCCAGCAGTGTTCAGGATGTTGGCACTGAAGCTTTCTTT. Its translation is CASSVQDVGTEAFF.

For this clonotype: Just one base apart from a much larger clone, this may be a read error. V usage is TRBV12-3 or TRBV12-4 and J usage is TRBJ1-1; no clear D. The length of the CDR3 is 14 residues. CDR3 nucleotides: TGTGGCAGCAGTTTCTCCGCCCTTGGGGCTGAAGCTTTCTTT. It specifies CGSSFSALGAEAFF.

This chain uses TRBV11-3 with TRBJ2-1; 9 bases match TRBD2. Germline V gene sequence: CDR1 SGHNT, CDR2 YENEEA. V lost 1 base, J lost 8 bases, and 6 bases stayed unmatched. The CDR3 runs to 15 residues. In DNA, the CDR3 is TGTGCCAGCAGCTTAGGGATTGCGGGAGGGGATGAGCAGTTCTTC. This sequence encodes CASSLGIAGGDEQFF.

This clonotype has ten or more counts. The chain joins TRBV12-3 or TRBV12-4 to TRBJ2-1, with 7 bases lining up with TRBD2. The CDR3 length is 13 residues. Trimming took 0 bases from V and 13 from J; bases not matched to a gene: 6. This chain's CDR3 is CASSLALGGKQFF. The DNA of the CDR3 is TGTGCCAGCAGTTTAGCGCTGGGGGGGAAACAGTTCTTC.

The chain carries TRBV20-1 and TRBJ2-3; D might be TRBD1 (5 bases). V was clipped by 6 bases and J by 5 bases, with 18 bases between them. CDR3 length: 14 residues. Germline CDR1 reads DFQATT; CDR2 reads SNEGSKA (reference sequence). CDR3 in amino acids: CSAPTGGAEDTQYF. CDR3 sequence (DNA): TGCAGTGCGCCTACGGGTGGGGCGGAAGATACGCAGTATTTT.

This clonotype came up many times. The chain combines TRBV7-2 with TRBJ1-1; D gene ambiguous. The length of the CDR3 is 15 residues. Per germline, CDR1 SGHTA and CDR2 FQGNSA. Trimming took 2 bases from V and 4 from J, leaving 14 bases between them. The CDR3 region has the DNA TGTGCCAGCAGCTTAACGGCCGTGACCACCACTGAAGCTTTCTTT. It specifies CASSLTAVTTTEAFF.

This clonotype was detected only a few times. CDR3 bases: TGCGCCAGCAGCCAAGAGAGAGCAGGGAGTTATGAAGCTTTCTTT. Encoded protein: CASSQERAGSYEAFF. The V call is TRBV4-1, the J call TRBJ1-1; the D gene is possibly TRBD1 (5 bases). V was shortened by 0 bases and J by 7 bases, with 15 bases between the two germline ends. This CDR3 contains 15 residues. Germline V gene data show CDR1 as MGHRA and CDR2 as YSYEKL.

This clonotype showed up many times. CDR3 sequence: CSARPFTDTQYF. CDR3 nucleotides: TGCAGTGCTAGACCATTCACAGATACGCAGTATTTT. The chain links TRBV20-1 to TRBJ2-3; D unclear. Deletions cut 2 bases from V and 2 bases from J, with 5 bases between. The CDR3 is made up of 12 amino acids. Germline values: CDR1 DFQATT, CDR2 SNEGSKA (reference sequence).